The rows below give T cell receptor beta chains drawn from one sample of a study of T cells in Graves' hyperthyroidism and ophthalmopathy. TCRdb itself ran the multiplex PCR reads through MiXCR, one entry per CDR3 protein. The data show nearly 600,000 distinct CDR3 sequences, approximately 14% seen once. The sample taken for sequencing was blood. The receptors were sampled from a woman in her twenties or thirties with Graves' hyperthyroidism that later progressed to Graves' ophthalmopathy. The CDR3 runs from the conserved cysteine through the conserved F or W. D genes are given only for firm matches. The listing skips clone size in some rows; elsewhere it reads once, few, many or a size class.

j_call	clone_size	d_call	v_call	cdr3_nt	cdr3_aa
TRBJ2-1	many	TRBD2	TRBV9	TGTGCCAGCAGCGCACCAGCGGGAGGATTCATAGGCTACAATGAGCAGTTCTTC	CASSAPAGGFIGYNEQFF
TRBJ1-3	few	TRBD1	TRBV12-3/TRBV12-4	TGTGCCAGCCGTAAGCCTGGGACAGCCGCCCATTTT	CASRKPGTAAHF
TRBJ2-7	many	.	TRBV10-3	TGTGCCATCAGTGGGACAGCTTACGAGCAGTACTTC	CAISGTAYEQYF
TRBJ2-7	.	.	TRBV5-5	TGTGCCAGCAGCCTGCTGCAGGTCGAGCAGTACTTC	CASSLLQVEQYF
TRBJ2-2	many	TRBD2	TRBV7-3	TGTGCCAGCAGCCCGATAGCGGGGGGGAACACCGGGGAGCTGTTTTTT	CASSPIAGGNTGELFF
TRBJ2-1	.	.	TRBV19	TGTGCCACAGAGAGAGGGTACAATGAGCAGTTCTTC	CATERGYNEQFF
TRBJ1-2	.	.	TRBV30	TGTGCCTGGAGTTTGACCGCTAATGGCTACACCTTC	CAWSLTANGYTF
TRBJ2-7	.	.	TRBV4-1	TGCGCCAGCAGCCAAGAACCGAGACCTTTCTACGAGCAGTACTTC	CASSQEPRPFYEQYF
TRBJ1-2	many	.	TRBV5-1	TGCGCCAGCAGCCGCTCTTGGGGGGCATCTAACTATGGCTACACCTTC	CASSRSWGASNYGYTF
TRBJ1-5	.	.	TRBV10-3	TGTGCCATCAGCAGGGAGGGCAATCAGCCCCAGCATTTT	CAISREGNQPQHF
TRBJ2-7	many	TRBD2	TRBV20-1	TGCAGTGCTAGCTCGACTAGCGGGACGGGGGAGCAGTACTTC	CSASSTSGTGEQYF
TRBJ2-2	many	TRBD2	TRBV2	TGTGCCAGCGCCGGGACTAGGCTTGCCGGGGAGCTGTTTTTT	CASAGTRLAGELFF
TRBJ1-2	many	.	TRBV10-3	TGTGCCATCGTACGGGGGAGGGACTATGGCTACACCTTC	CAIVRGRDYGYTF
TRBJ1-5	many	.	TRBV28	TGTGCCACCAGGGGATTGGGTCAGCCCCAGCATTTT	CATRGLGQPQHF
TRBJ2-7	many	.	TRBV28	TGTGCCAGCACCCTAGGAAGCAGACGATACGAGCAGTACTTC	CASTLGSRRYEQYF
TRBJ2-6	.	.	TRBV6-1	TGTGCCAGTGGACATCCAGGCTCTGAGGCCAACGTCCTGACTTTC	CASGHPGSEANVLTF
TRBJ1-5	.	.	TRBV12-5	TGTGCTAGTGATACCCCGGCGGGTCAGCCCCAGCATTTT	CASDTPAGQPQHF
TRBJ1-6	.	.	TRBV27	TGTGCCAGCAGTTCATACGGGGCACCCCTCCACTTT	CASSSYGAPLHF
TRBJ1-1	many	TRBD1	TRBV3-1	TGTGCCAGCAGCCTCAGGACAGGCACAAGGGAAGCTTTCTTT	CASSLRTGTREAFF
TRBJ2-1	many	TRBD2	TRBV3-1	TGTGCCAGCAGCCTAGGACTAGCGGCTTTTTTGTATGAGCAGTTCTTC	CASSLGLAAFLYEQFF
TRBJ2-7	.	.	TRBV29-1	TGCTCCGTTCGGGGGCTAGCGGAGTCCTACGAGCAGTACTTC	CSVRGLAESYEQYF
TRBJ2-1	.	TRBD1	TRBV6-1	TGTGCCAGCAGTACGGACAGGGGGCCCGGGGAGCAGTGCTTC	CASSTDRGPGEQCF
TRBJ1-1	few	.	TRBV30	TGTGCCGGAGGGGAAGGGATGAACACTGAAGCTTTCTTT	CAGGEGMNTEAFF
TRBJ1-4	many	.	TRBV27	TGTGCCAGCAGTTTATCGGCGGTCAGGGCTAATGAAAAACTGTTTTTT	CASSLSAVRANEKLFF
TRBJ2-2	many	TRBD2	TRBV2	TGTGCCAGCACCGGGGGGGAGGGGGGCACCGGGGAGCTGTTTTTT	CASTGGEGGTGELFF
TRBJ2-5	many	.	TRBV7-8	TGTGCCAGCAGCTACTTAGCCCAGAGGATAGGAATACCTCAAGAGACCCAGTACTTC	CASSYLAQRIGIPQETQYF
TRBJ2-1	once	TRBD1	TRBV11-2	TGTGCCAGCAGCTTAACCGGGACAGGGAATGAGCAGTTCTTC	CASSLTGTGNEQFF
TRBJ1-3	few	.	TRBV14	TGTGCCAGCAGCACCCGGGACGGAAACACCATATATTTT	CASSTRDGNTIYF
TRBJ2-1	few	.	TRBV6-2/TRBV6-3	TGTGCCACCTCCAGAGGCAGGGGAGCGAATGAGCAGTTCTTC	CATSRGRGANEQFF
TRBJ2-3	few	.	TRBV29-1	TGCAGCGTTGCACCAGGGATAGTGCGAGATACGCAGTATTTT	CSVAPGIVRDTQYF
TRBJ1-5	.	.	TRBV2	TGTGCCACCCGTCCTCAGCCCCAGCATTTT	CATRPQPQHF
TRBJ2-3	many	TRBD2	TRBV9	TGTGCCAGCAGCGTAGAAGGGACTAGCGGGATGTTGGGTGATACGCAGTATTTT	CASSVEGTSGMLGDTQYF
TRBJ1-5	many	.	TRBV6-5	TGTGCCAGCAGTTACAGGGTCCATAGCAATCAGCCCCAGCATTTT	CASSYRVHSNQPQHF
TRBJ2-7	many	.	TRBV6-1	TGTGCCAGCAGTACACAGGGTACCTACGAGCAGTACTTC	CASSTQGTYEQYF
TRBJ2-7	few	TRBD1	TRBV28	TGTGCCAGCGGCCCGGGACAGGGGTATTCCGAGCAGTACTTC	CASGPGQGYSEQYF
TRBJ1-1	once	.	TRBV12-5	TGTGCTAGTGGTTTTTGGATGGGGGGAAGGGGGATACGAGGTGGGCTGAACACTGAAGCTTTCTTT	CASGFWMGGRGIRGGLNTEAFF
TRBJ2-4	.	TRBD1	TRBV12-5	TGTGCTAGTGGTTTGGTACTAGGACAGGGGGTAAGAAACATTCAGTACTTC	CASGLVLGQGVRNIQYF
TRBJ1-3	few	.	TRBV3-1	TGTGCCAGCAGCCAAGCCGTCGGGGGCAGCTCTGGAAACACCATATATTTT	CASSQAVGGSSGNTIYF
TRBJ1-1	.	.	TRBV27	TGTGCCAGCAGTTTCCTCCCCGGGGGGGAGGCTTTCTTT	CASSFLPGGEAFF
TRBJ1-5	many	TRBD1	TRBV28	TGTGCCAGCAGTTTCGGTGGGACAGTCAATCAGCCCCAGCATTTT	CASSFGGTVNQPQHF
TRBJ2-7	many	TRBD2	TRBV7-2	TGTGCCAGCAGCTTAGCGACTAGCGGGAGGATCTACGAGCAGTACTTC	CASSLATSGRIYEQYF
TRBJ2-2	few	.	TRBV2	TGTGCCAGCAGTAACATTCGGACCGGGGAGCTGTTTTTT	CASSNIRTGELFF
TRBJ1-4	many	.	TRBV12-3/TRBV12-4	TGTGCCAGCAGTTTAGGAGTTGCAACTAATGAAAAACTGTTTTTT	CASSLGVATNEKLFF
TRBJ1-1	.	.	TRBV5-1	TGCGCCAGCAGCTTGGCCGGGGCGCCAACTACCGCTGAAGCTTTCTTT	CASSLAGAPTTAEAFF
TRBJ1-2	.	TRBD1	TRBV18	TGTGCCAGCTCACGAGAAGGGACAGCTTATGGCTACACCTTC	CASSREGTAYGYTF
TRBJ1-2	many	.	TRBV28	.	CASSFRARGWHGYTF
TRBJ1-2	few	.	TRBV4-1	TGCGCCAGCAGCCAAGAGGCGGGGATCGGCTACACCTTC	CASSQEAGIGYTF
TRBJ2-3	many	.	TRBV10-3	TGTGCCATCAGTGAGGGTAGCACAGATACGCAGTATTTT	CAISEGSTDTQYF
TRBJ2-5	many	.	TRBV29-1	TGCAGCGTTAACCCTCAGGGGGGCAGGGTAGGAGAGACCCAGTACTTC	CSVNPQGGRVGETQYF
TRBJ2-3	many	.	TRBV9	TGTGCCAGCAGCGTAGGGACCCCAGATACGCAGTATTTT	CASSVGTPDTQYF
TRBJ1-2	few	.	TRBV6-2/TRBV6-3	TGTGTGACGATTTGGACAGCCCATAACTATGGCTACACCTTC	CVTIWTAHNYGYTF
TRBJ1-4	.	.	TRBV6-2/TRBV6-3	TGTGCCAGCGGTTACCCACCATTTGAAAAACTGTTTTTT	CASGYPPFEKLFF
TRBJ2-2	.	.	TRBV7-2	TGTGCCAGCAGCTTAGACTTCTCTGGCACCGGGGAGCTGTTTTTT	CASSLDFSGTGELFF
TRBJ1-6	many	TRBD1	TRBV10-3	TGTGCCATCAGTGGCCAGACAGGGGTTGCTTCACCCCTCCACTTT	CAISGQTGVASPLHF
TRBJ1-6	many	TRBD1	TRBV12-3/TRBV12-4	TGTGCCAGCACCCGGGACAGGGTCAATTCACCCCTCCACTTT	CASTRDRVNSPLHF
TRBJ2-2	few	TRBD2	TRBV5-5	TGTGCCAGCAGCTGGGTTTCGGGAGGGCGGGACACCGGGGAGCTGTTTTTT	CASSWVSGGRDTGELFF
TRBJ2-5	few	TRBD1	TRBV24-1	TGTGCCACCAGTGACCGCGGACAGGGGTACCAAGAGACCCAGTACTTC	CATSDRGQGYQETQYF
TRBJ2-7	few	.	TRBV19	TGTGCCAGTACCCTTGGGCGGGGAGCCTACGAGCAGTACTTC	CASTLGRGAYEQYF
TRBJ2-5	many	TRBD2	TRBV7-9	TGTGCCAGCAGCTTAGTGCGGACTAGCGGCTTCCAAGAGACCCAGTACTTC	CASSLVRTSGFQETQYF
TRBJ1-1	many	.	TRBV6-1	TGTGCCAGCATTCCTTTCCCCGGGGCCCTGACTGAAGCTTTCTTT	CASIPFPGALTEAFF